These T cell receptor beta chains were read from a single sample in a study of T cells in Graves' hyperthyroidism and ophthalmopathy. TCRdb passed the multiplex PCR reads through MiXCR, listing each CDR3 protein once. The table has around 520,000 distinct CDR3 sequences, approximately 15% seen once. Material: blood. The receptors come from a woman between 18 and 29 years old with Graves' hyperthyroidism. Each CDR3 is given with its conserved first and last residue. D genes are given only for firm matches. Expanded clones get a size class; other rows say once, few or many, or leave the size out.

J: TRBJ1-2; size: few; D: TRBD1; V: TRBV19; DNA: TGTGCCAGTAGTGACAGGGATGGGGGCTACACCTTC; CDR3: CASSDRDGGYTF
J: TRBJ2-3; size: many; D: TRBD1; V: TRBV3-1; DNA: TGTGCCAGCAGCCATTTCGAGGCAGGGGGAAGCACAGATACGCAGTATTTT; CDR3: CASSHFEAGGSTDTQYF
J: TRBJ1-3; size: many; D: .; V: TRBV7-2; DNA: TGTGCCAGCAGCTTAGTCGTTGCCAGGGGAGGTTCTGGAAACACCATATATTTT; CDR3: CASSLVVARGGSGNTIYF
J: TRBJ1-5; size: many; D: .; V: TRBV2; DNA: TGTGCCAGCACGGAGCAAGGGGAAAATCAGCCCCAGCATTTT; CDR3: CASTEQGENQPQHF
J: TRBJ2-1; size: many; D: .; V: TRBV30; DNA: TGTGCCTGGAGTAAGAATGAGCAGTTCTTC; CDR3: CAWSKNEQFF
J: TRBJ1-5; size: .; D: TRBD1; V: TRBV4-2; DNA: TGTGCCAGCAGCCCAGGACAGGGGGATAGCAATCAGCCCCAGCATTTT; CDR3: CASSPGQGDSNQPQHF
J: TRBJ1-2; size: many; D: .; V: TRBV20-1; DNA: TGCAGTGCTCTCCCCGTGGGCAGGGTCGATTTCGGCTACACCTTC; CDR3: CSALPVGRVDFGYTF
J: TRBJ1-4; size: many; D: TRBD1; V: TRBV18; DNA: TGTGCCAGCTCACCGCAACAGGGGATAGGCGAAAAACTGTTTTTT; CDR3: CASSPQQGIGEKLFF
J: TRBJ1-4; size: .; D: .; V: TRBV2; DNA: TGTGCCAGCAGTCGGGGCGTTGTATACAATTTGTTTTTT; CDR3: CASSRGVVYNLFF
J: TRBJ1-1; size: .; D: .; V: TRBV19; DNA: TGTGCCAGTAGTATAAGGCGGAACACTGAAGCTTTCTTT; CDR3: CASSIRRNTEAFF
J: TRBJ1-2; size: many; D: .; V: TRBV3-1; DNA: TGTGCCAGCAGCCAAGTCAGGCGGTACAACTATGGCTACACCTTC; CDR3: CASSQVRRYNYGYTF
J: TRBJ2-4; size: few; D: TRBD1; V: TRBV29-1; DNA: TGCAGCGCCTCGGACAGGATCCTTGCCAAAAACATTCAGTACTTC; CDR3: CSASDRILAKNIQYF
J: TRBJ1-5; size: .; D: .; V: TRBV19; DNA: TGTGCCAGTAGTATAGACAGGGACTCGTATCAGCCCCAGCATTTT; CDR3: CASSIDRDSYQPQHF
J: TRBJ2-1; size: many; D: .; V: TRBV27; DNA: TGTGCCAGCCCTTGGGCCTGTCCGGGACTCCCGCAATTAGGTGAGCAGTTCTTC; CDR3: CASPWACPGLPQLGEQFF
J: TRBJ1-6; size: many; D: .; V: TRBV27; DNA: TGTGCCAGCAGTTTCTCGGGGGTCTCACCCCTCCACTTT; CDR3: CASSFSGVSPLHF
J: TRBJ2-7; size: many; D: TRBD2; V: TRBV5-1; DNA: TGCGCCAGCAGCTTGGCCGGGGGGGGGACGACCCTTTCCTACGAGCAGTACTTC; CDR3: CASSLAGGGTTLSYEQYF
J: TRBJ1-2; size: many; D: .; V: TRBV9; DNA: TGTGCCAGCAGCGTAGTTTCCTGGGGCCTCTATGGCTACACCTTC; CDR3: CASSVVSWGLYGYTF
J: TRBJ2-3; size: few; D: .; V: TRBV20-1; DNA: TGCAGTGTCGGGGACGGCTCAGACGTAACAGATACGCAGTATTTT; CDR3: CSVGDGSDVTDTQYF
J: TRBJ1-4; size: many; D: .; V: TRBV12-3/TRBV12-4; DNA: TGTGCCAGCAGTTTGTATCAGAATCCTAATGAAAAACTGTTTTTT; CDR3: CASSLYQNPNEKLFF
J: TRBJ2-1; size: many; D: TRBD2; V: TRBV19; DNA: TGTGCCAGCAGATTAGCGGGAGGTCATGAGCAGTTCTTC; CDR3: CASRLAGGHEQFF
J: TRBJ1-6; size: .; D: TRBD1; V: TRBV7-9; DNA: TGTGCCAGCATGATGCCGGGACAGAAGAATTCACCCCTCCACTTT; CDR3: CASMMPGQKNSPLHF
J: TRBJ1-1; size: .; D: TRBD1; V: TRBV5-1; DNA: TGCGCCAGCAGCCCGGACAGGGCGCTAATATCGAACACTGAAGCTTTCTTT; CDR3: CASSPDRALISNTEAFF
J: TRBJ1-4; size: few; D: .; V: TRBV6-1; DNA: TGTGCCAGCAGTAGCCAGGGACGGACCGATGAAAAACTGTTTTTT; CDR3: CASSSQGRTDEKLFF
J: TRBJ1-6; size: many; D: TRBD1; V: TRBV7-3; DNA: TGTGCCAGCAGCCCCGCAGGGGGTGGTTCACCCCTCCACTTT; CDR3: CASSPAGGGSPLHF
J: TRBJ1-1; size: many; D: .; V: TRBV6-1; DNA: TGTGCCAGCACAAAATTGGTGAACACTGAAGCTTTCTTT; CDR3: CASTKLVNTEAFF
J: TRBJ1-2; size: many; D: TRBD1; V: TRBV11-1; DNA: TGTGCCAGCAGCCCGTCAGACAGGGCCTATGGCTACACCTTC; CDR3: CASSPSDRAYGYTF
J: TRBJ1-1; size: many; D: .; V: TRBV30; DNA: TGTGCCTGGAGTCATGGTCCCCCCGGGACTGAAGCTTTCTTT; CDR3: CAWSHGPPGTEAFF
J: TRBJ2-2; size: few; D: .; V: TRBV5-1; DNA: TGCGCCAGCAGCTTGAGTCCCGCGAACACCGGGGAGCTGTTTTTT; CDR3: CASSLSPANTGELFF
J: TRBJ2-4; size: many; D: .; V: TRBV18; DNA: TGTGCCAGCACTAACATGATGTTCGTCAAAAACATTCAGTACTTC; CDR3: CASTNMMFVKNIQYF
J: TRBJ1-1; size: once; D: TRBD1; V: TRBV6-1; DNA: TGTGCCAGCAGTCGGGCGACAGGGAGCACTGAAGCTTTCTTT; CDR3: CASSRATGSTEAFF
J: TRBJ2-3; size: many; D: .; V: TRBV2; DNA: TGTGCCAGCAGTGATGGGCAGGGCCTGGGAGATACGCAGTATTTT; CDR3: CASSDGQGLGDTQYF
J: TRBJ2-4; size: .; D: TRBD2; V: TRBV5-1; DNA: TGCGCCAGCAGCCCGGGAATTCTAGCGGGAGTTCGGAACATTCAGTACTTC; CDR3: CASSPGILAGVRNIQYF
J: TRBJ1-1; size: few; D: TRBD1; V: TRBV15; DNA: TGTGCCACCAGCCGCCGGGACAGTGGTGAAGCTTTCTTT; CDR3: CATSRRDSGEAFF
J: TRBJ1-5; size: many; D: .; V: TRBV6-2/TRBV6-3; DNA: TGTGCCAGCAGCGGGCCGGGACAACTTAGCAATCAGCCCCAGCATTTT; CDR3: CASSGPGQLSNQPQHF
J: TRBJ2-7; size: many; D: TRBD1; V: TRBV11-3; DNA: TGTGCCAGCGGGACAGTGAGCTCCTACGAGCAGTACTTC; CDR3: CASGTVSSYEQYF
J: TRBJ1-5; size: .; D: TRBD1; V: TRBV14; DNA: TGTGCCAGCAGCCAGACAGGGGATTATCAGCCCCACCATTTT; CDR3: CASSQTGDYQPHHF
J: TRBJ1-2; size: many; D: .; V: TRBV24-1; DNA: TGTGCCACCAGTGATCCCCAGAGGCACTATGGCTACACCTTC; CDR3: CATSDPQRHYGYTF
J: TRBJ2-1; size: .; D: TRBD2; V: TRBV5-4; DNA: TGTGCCAGCAGCGGCCCGGTGGGACTAGGTCCGGGTAATGAGCAGTTCTTC; CDR3: CASSGPVGLGPGNEQFF
J: TRBJ1-5; size: .; D: .; V: TRBV3-1; DNA: TGTGCCAGCAGCCAAGACTTCACAGATTATCAGCCCCAGCATTTT; CDR3: CASSQDFTDYQPQHF
J: TRBJ1-6; size: many; D: .; V: TRBV2; DNA: TGTGCCAGCAGTGAAAGGAGTCCTGAGGATTCACCCCTCCACTTT; CDR3: CASSERSPEDSPLHF